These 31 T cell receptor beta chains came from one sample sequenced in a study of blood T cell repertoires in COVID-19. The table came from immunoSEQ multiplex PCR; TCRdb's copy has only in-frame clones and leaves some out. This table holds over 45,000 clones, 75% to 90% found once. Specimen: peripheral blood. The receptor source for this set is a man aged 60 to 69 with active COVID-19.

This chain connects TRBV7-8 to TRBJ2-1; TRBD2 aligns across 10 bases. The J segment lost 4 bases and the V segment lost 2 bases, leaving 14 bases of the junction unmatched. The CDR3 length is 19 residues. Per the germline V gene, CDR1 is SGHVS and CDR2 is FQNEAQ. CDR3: CASSLSSGGPGRLYNEQFF. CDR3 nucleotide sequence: TGTGCCAGCAGCTTAAGTAGCGGGGGGCCGGGGCGTTTGTACAATGAGCAGTTCTTC.

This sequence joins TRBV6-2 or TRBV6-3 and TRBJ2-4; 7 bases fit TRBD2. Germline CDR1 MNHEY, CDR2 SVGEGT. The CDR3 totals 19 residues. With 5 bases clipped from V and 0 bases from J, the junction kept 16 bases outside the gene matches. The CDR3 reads CASSGLRASGLLAKNIQYF. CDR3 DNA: TGTGCCAGCAGTGGCCTTCGGGCTAGCGGACTTTTAGCCAAAAACATTCAGTACTTC.

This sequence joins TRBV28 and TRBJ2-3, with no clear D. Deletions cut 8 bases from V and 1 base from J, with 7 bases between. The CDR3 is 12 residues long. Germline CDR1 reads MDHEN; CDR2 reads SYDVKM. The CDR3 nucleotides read TGTGCCAGCCGCCAGGGCACAGATACGCAGTATTTT. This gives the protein CASRQGTDTQYF.

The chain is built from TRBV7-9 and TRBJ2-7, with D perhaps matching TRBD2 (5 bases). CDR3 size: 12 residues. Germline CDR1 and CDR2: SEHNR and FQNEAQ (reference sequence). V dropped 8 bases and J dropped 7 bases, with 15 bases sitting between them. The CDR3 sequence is CASSEGTLEQYF. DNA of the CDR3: TGTGCCAGCTCTGAGGGAACGCTTGAGCAGTACTTC.

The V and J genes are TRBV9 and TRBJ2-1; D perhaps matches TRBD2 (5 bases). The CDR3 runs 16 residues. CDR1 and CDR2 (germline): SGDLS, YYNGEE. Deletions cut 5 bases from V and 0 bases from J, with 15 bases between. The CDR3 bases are TGTGCCAGCAGTCCCCAGGCGGGTAGCTCCTACAATGAGCAGTTCTTC. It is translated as CASSPQAGSSYNEQFF.

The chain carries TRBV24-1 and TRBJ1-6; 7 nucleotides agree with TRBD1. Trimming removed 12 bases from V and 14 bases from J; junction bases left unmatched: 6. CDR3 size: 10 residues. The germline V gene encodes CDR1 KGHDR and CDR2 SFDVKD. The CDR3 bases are TGTGCCCGCATACAGGGGTCCCTCCACTTT. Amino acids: CARIQGSLHF.

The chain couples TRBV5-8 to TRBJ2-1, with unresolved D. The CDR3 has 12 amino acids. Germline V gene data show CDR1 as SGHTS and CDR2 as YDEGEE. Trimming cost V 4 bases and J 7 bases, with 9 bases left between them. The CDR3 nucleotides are TGTGCCAGCAGCCGTAGAGATAATGAGCAGTTCTTC. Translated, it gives CASSRRDNEQFF.

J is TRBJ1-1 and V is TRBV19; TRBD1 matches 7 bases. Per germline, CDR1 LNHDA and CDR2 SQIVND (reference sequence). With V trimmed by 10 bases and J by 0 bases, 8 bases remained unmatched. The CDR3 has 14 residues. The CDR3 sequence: CATRQGSLNTEAFF. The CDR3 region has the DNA TGTGCCACCCGACAGGGCTCCCTGAACACTGAAGCTTTCTTT.

CDR3 bases: TGTGCCAGCAGTTACCCCGGGAAGGGGGGGAACTATGGCTACACCTTC. This codes for CASSYPGKGGNYGYTF. The J gene is TRBJ1-2, the V gene TRBV6-5; D may be TRBD1 (6 bases). The CDR3 covers 16 residues. CDR1 and CDR2 (germline): MNHEY, SVGAGI. Between the trimmed V and J ends, which lost 2 bases and 2 bases, there was a span of 15 bases.

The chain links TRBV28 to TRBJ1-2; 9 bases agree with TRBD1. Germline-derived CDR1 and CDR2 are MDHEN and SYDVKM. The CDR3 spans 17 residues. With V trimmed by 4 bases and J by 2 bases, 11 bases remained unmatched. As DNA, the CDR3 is TGTGCCAGCAGTTCCTCCCGCCCTGACAGGGGGAACTATGGCTACACCTTC. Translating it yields CASSSSRPDRGNYGYTF.

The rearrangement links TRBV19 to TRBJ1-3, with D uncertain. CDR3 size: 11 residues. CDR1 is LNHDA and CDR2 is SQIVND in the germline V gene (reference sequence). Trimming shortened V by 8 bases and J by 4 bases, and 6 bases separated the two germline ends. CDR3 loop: CASYLGNTIYF. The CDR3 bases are TGTGCCAGTTACTTAGGAAACACCATATATTTT. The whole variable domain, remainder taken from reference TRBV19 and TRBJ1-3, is DGGITQSPKYLFRKEGQNVTLSCEQNLNHDAMYWYRQDPGQGLRLIYYSQIVNDFQKGDIAEGYSVSREKKESFPLTVTSAQKNPTAFYLCASYLGNTIYFGEGSWLTVV.

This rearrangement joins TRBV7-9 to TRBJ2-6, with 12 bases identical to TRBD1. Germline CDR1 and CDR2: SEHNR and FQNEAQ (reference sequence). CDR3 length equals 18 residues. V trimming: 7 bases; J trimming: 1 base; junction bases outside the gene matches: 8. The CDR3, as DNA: TGTGCCAGCAACTCCGGGACAGGGGGCTCGTCTGGGGCCAACGTCCTGACTTTC. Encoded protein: CASNSGTGGSSGANVLTF.

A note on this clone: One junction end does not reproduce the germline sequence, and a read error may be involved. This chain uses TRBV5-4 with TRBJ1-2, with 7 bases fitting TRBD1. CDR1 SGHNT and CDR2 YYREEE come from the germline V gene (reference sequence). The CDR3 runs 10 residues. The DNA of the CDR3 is TGTGCCAGCAGCTTACAGGGGACCCACTTC. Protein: CASSLQGTHF.

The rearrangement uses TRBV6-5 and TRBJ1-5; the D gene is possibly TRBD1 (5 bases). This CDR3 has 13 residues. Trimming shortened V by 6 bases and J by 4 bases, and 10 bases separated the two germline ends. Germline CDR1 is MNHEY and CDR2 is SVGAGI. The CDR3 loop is CASRTTENQPQHF. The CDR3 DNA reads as TGTGCCAGCAGGACGACAGAAAATCAGCCCCAGCATTTT.

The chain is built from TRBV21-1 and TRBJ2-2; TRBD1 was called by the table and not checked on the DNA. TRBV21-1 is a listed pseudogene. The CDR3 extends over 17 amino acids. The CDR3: CASSKGEEQIRPGELFF. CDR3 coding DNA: TGTGCCAGCAGCAAAGGAGAAGAACAGATTCGTCCCGGGGAGCTGTTTTTT.

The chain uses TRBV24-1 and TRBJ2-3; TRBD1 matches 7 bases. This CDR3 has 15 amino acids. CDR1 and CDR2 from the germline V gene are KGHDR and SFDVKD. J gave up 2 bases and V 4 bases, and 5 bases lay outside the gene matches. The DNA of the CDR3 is TGTGCCACCAGTGACGGACAGGTTTACACAGATACGCAGTATTTT. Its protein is CATSDGQVYTDTQYF.

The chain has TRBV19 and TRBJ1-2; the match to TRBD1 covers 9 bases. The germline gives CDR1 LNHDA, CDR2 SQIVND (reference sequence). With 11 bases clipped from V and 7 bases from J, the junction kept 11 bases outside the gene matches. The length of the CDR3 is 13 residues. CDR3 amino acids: CAANPHRGLGYTF. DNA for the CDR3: TGTGCCGCCAATCCACACAGGGGGCTTGGCTACACCTTC.

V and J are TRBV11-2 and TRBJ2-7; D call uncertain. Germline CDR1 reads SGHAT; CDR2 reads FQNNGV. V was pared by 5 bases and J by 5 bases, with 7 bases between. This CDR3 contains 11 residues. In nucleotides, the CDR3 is TGTGCCAGCAGCCACACCCACGAGCAGTACTTC. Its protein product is CASSHTHEQYF.

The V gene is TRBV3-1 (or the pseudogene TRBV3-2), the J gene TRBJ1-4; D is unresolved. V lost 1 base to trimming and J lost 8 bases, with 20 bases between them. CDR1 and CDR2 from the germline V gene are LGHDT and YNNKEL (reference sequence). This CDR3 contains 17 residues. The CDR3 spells CASSQARSGIVGEKLFF. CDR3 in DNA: TGTGCCAGCAGCCAAGCTCGATCCGGGATTGTGGGGGAAAAACTGTTTTTT.

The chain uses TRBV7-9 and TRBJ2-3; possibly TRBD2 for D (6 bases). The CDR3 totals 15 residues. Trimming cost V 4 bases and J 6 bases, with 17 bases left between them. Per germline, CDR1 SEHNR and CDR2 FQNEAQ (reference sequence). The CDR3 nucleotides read TGTGCCAGCAGCTCCCTGGGGCTAGCGAAGGATACGCAGTATTTT. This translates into CASSSLGLAKDTQYF.

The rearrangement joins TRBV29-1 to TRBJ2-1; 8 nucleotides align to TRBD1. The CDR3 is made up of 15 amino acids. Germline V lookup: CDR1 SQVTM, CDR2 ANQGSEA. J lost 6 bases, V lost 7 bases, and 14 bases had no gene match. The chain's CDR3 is CSAIDRGSASNEQFF. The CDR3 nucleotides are TGCAGCGCGATCGACAGGGGTAGCGCCTCCAATGAGCAGTTCTTC.

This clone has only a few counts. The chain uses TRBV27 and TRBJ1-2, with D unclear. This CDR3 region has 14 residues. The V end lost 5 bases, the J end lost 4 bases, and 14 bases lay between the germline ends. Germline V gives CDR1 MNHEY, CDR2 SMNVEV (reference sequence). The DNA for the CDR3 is TGTGCCAGCAGTCCCGGGTCTACCTTCTATGGCTACACCTTC. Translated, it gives CASSPGSTFYGYTF.

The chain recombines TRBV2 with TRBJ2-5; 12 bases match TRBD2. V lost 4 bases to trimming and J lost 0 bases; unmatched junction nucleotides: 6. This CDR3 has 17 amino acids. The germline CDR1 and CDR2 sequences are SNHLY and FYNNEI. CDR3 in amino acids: CASSVPRLAGDQETQYF. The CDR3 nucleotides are TGTGCCAGCAGTGTCCCCCGACTAGCGGGGGACCAAGAGACCCAGTACTTC.

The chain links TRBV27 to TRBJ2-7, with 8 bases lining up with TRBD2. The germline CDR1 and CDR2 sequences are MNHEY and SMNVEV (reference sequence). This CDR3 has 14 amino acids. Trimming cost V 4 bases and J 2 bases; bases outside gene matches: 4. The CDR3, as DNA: TGTGCCAGCAGTTCCCGGGGGGGTACCTACGAGCAGTACTTC. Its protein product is CASSSRGGTYEQYF.

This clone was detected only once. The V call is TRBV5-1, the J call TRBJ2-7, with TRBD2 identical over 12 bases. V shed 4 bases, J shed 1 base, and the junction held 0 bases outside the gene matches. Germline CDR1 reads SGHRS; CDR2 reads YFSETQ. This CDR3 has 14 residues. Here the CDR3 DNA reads TGCGCCAGCAGCGGACTAGCGGGATCCTACGAGCAGTACTTC. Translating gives CASSGLAGSYEQYF.

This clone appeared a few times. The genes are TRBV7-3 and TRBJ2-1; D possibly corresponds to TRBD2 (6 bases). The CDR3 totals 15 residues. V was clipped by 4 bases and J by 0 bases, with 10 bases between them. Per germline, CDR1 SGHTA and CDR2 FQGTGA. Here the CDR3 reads CASSSSATSYNEQFF. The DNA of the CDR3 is TGTGCCAGCAGCTCTAGCGCGACCTCCTACAATGAGCAGTTCTTC. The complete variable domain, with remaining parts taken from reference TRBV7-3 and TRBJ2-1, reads GAGVSQTPSNKVTEKGKYVELRCDPISGHTALYWYRQSLGQGPEFLIYFQGTGAADDSGLPNDRFFAVRPEGSVSTLKIQRTERGDSAVYLCASSSSATSYNEQFFGPGTRLTVL.

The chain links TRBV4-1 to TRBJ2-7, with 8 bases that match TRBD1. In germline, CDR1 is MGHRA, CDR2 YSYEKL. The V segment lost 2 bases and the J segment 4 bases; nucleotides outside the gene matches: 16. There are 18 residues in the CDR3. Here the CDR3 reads CASSQRNPMDRVGYEQYF. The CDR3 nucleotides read TGCGCCAGCAGCCAAAGAAACCCTATGGACAGGGTCGGGTACGAGCAGTACTTC.

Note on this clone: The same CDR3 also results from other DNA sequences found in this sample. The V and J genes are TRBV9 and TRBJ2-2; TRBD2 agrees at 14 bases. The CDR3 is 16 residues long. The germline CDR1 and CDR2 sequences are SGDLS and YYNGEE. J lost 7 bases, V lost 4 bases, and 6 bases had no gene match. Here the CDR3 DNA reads TGTGCCAGCAGCAGGACTAGCGGGGGGCGGAGCGGGGAGCTGTTTTTT. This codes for CASSRTSGGRSGELFF.

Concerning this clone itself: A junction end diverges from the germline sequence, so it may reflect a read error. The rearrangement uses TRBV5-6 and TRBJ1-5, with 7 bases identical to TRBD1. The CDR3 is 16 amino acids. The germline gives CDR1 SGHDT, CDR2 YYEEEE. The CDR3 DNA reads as TGTGCCAGCAGCTTGGTGGCAGGGGGTAGCGATCAGCCCCAGCATTTT. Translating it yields CASSLVAGGSDQPQHF. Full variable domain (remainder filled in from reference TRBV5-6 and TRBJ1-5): DAGVTQSPTHLIKTRGQQVTLRCSPKSGHDTVSWYQQALGQGPQFIFQYYEEEERQRGNFPDRFSGHQFPNYSSELNVNALLLGDSALYLCASSLVAGGSDQPQHFGDGTRLSIL.

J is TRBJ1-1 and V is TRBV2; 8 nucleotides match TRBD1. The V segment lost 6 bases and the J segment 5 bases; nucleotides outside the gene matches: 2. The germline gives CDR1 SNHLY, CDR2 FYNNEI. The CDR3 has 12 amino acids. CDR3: CASSRGRTEAFF. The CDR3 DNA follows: TGTGCCAGCAGCAGGGGGCGGACTGAAGCTTTCTTT.

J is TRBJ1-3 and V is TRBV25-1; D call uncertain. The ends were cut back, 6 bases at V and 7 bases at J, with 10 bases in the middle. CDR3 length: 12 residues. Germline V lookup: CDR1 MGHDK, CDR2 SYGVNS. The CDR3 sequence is CASSPSGNTIYF. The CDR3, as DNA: TGTGCCAGCAGCCCAAGCGGGAACACCATATATTTT. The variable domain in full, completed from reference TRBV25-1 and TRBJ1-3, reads EADIYQTPRYLVIGTGKKITLECSQTMGHDKMYWYQQDPGMELHLIHYSYGVNSTEKGDLSSESTVSRIRTEHFPLTLESARPSHTSQYLCASSPSGNTIYFGEGSWLTVV.